Sequencing of this T cell receptor beta chain was carried out in a study of blood T cell repertoires in COVID-19. Study in general: Acute and convalescent COVID-19 specimens originated in the United States, Italy and Spain.

Per the authors' pipeline: Counts of nucleated cells, estimated from reference gene primer amplification, were obtained. Some clones are missing from TCRdb's copy, which holds only in-frame ones; the method was immunoSEQ multiplex PCR. V and J calls and clone size come straight from that table; D and trimming were deduced from the DNA. The sample has 89,000 or so clones, around 96% seen once. With 4 bases clipped from V and 1 base from J, the junction kept 15 bases outside the gene matches. Germline V gene data show CDR1 as SGHRS and CDR2 as YFSETQ. The CDR3 is made up of 20 amino acids. What was sequenced was peripheral blood. The sequence was collected from a human donor with active COVID-19. The donor label of this sample is uncertain. The V call is TRBV5-1, the J call TRBJ2-6; 9 bases fit TRBD1. CDR3 in amino acids: CASSAGTGSSLSSGANVLTF. The CDR3 DNA is TGCGCCAGCAGCGCCGGGACAGGGAGCTCCCTATCGTCTGGGGCCAACGTCCTGACTTTC.